The 27 T cell receptor beta chains below all came from one sample that was sequenced in a study of response to subunit inactivated influenza vaccine. TCRdb reanalysed the RT-PCR reads using MiXCR and keeps one entry per CDR3 protein. The sample includes about 190,000 distinct CDR3 sequences, approximately 15% of them seen just once. This specimen was CD8+ T cells sorted from PBMCs, taken more than 4 days after vaccination. The source is a man over 45 who received an inactivated influenza vaccine.

There are a few counts of this clonotype. V is TRBV18 and J is TRBJ2-1, with 9 positions matching TRBD1. There are 17 residues in the CDR3. The V gene end was trimmed by 1 base and the J gene end by 7 bases; junction bases not matched to a gene: 11. Germline V gives CDR1 KGHSH, CDR2 LQKENI. The DNA of the CDR3 is TGTGCCAGCTCACCACAGGGGGACAGGGTGTGGAGTAATGAGCAGTTCTTC. It specifies CASSPQGDRVWSNEQFF.

This clonotype was seen a handful of times. The rearrangement uses TRBV28 and TRBJ2-3; D possibly corresponds to TRBD1 (6 bases). The CDR3 covers 16 residues. Per germline, CDR1 MDHEN and CDR2 SYDVKM. The V end was cut by 1 base, the J end by 4 bases, with 15 bases between. This chain's CDR3 is CASSLSPDRTSDTQYF. As DNA, the CDR3 is TGTGCCAGCAGTTTATCCCCGGACAGAACTTCAGATACGCAGTATTTT.

This clonotype appeared a few times. V usage is TRBV12-3 or TRBV12-4 and J usage is TRBJ1-2; D is ambiguous. Trimming took 7 bases from V and 2 from J, leaving 17 bases between them. The CDR3 sequence is 15 residues long. DNA of the CDR3: TGTGCCAGCATCAAAGGCCTGGGCTCCAACTATGGCTACACCTTC. Protein product: CASIKGLGSNYGYTF.

This clonotype was seen more than once but under ten times. V gene TRBV7-3 combines with J gene TRBJ2-1; the D gene is possibly TRBD2 (6 bases). The CDR3 contains 16 residues. CDR1 and CDR2 from the germline V gene are SGHTA and FQGTGA. Trimming shortened V by 5 bases and J by 0 bases, and 14 bases separated the two germline ends. The CDR3, as DNA: TGTGCCAGCAGCCGCGGGGAGTCGAGCTCCTACAATGAGCAGTTCTTC. Its protein product is CASSRGESSSYNEQFF. Complete variable domain (other parts from reference TRBV7-3 and TRBJ2-1): GAGVSQTPSNKVTEKGKYVELRCDPISGHTALYWYRQSLGQGPEFLIYFQGTGAADDSGLPNDRFFAVRPEGSVSTLKIQRTERGDSAVYLCASSRGESSSYNEQFFGPGTRLTVL.

The sample holds many counts of this clonotype. The rearrangement uses TRBV12-3 or TRBV12-4 and TRBJ2-1; 8 bases are a match to TRBD2. V dropped 5 bases and J dropped 6; count of bases not matched to a gene: 12. The CDR3 runs to 16 residues. Here the CDR3 DNA reads TGTGCCAGCAGTCCACCGGGGGGGGGCCGGAGCAATGAGCAGTTCTTC. It is translated as CASSPPGGGRSNEQFF.

V gene TRBV7-8 combines with J gene TRBJ2-4; D tentatively reads TRBD1 or TRBD2 (5 bases each). V was shortened by 5 bases and J by 0 bases, with 14 bases between the two germline ends. The CDR3 is made up of 16 amino acids. CDR1 and CDR2 from the germline V gene are SGHVS and FQNEAQ. The CDR3 protein is CASSPRGRIAKNIQYF. In DNA, the CDR3 is TGTGCCAGCAGCCCACGGGGCAGGATAGCCAAAAACATTCAGTACTTC.

The CDR3 loop is CATSREGSGANVLTF. DNA for the CDR3: TGTGCCACCAGCAGAGAGGGGTCTGGGGCCAACGTCCTGACTTTC. This chain uses TRBV15 with TRBJ2-6; D is undetermined. This CDR3 has 15 residues. Per germline, CDR1 LNHNV and CDR2 YYDKDF (reference sequence). Trimming took off 0 bases at V and 1 base at J, with 4 bases between the two ends. The whole variable domain, filled in from reference TRBV15 and TRBJ2-6, reads DAMVIQNPRYQVTQFGKPVTLSCSQTLNHNVMYWYQQKSSQAPKLLFHYYDKDFNNEADTPDNFQSRRPNTSFCFLDIRSPGLGDTAMYLCATSREGSGANVLTFGAGSRLTVL.

This clonotype has more than one count but fewer than ten. The rearrangement links TRBV9 to TRBJ2-1, with 12 bases lining up with TRBD1. The CDR3 spans 19 residues. V lost 0 bases, J lost 2 bases, and 9 bases stayed unmatched. Germline V gene lookup returns CDR1 SGDLS and CDR2 YYNGEE. CDR3 sequence (DNA): TGTGCCAGCAGCGTAGCTTACGGGACAGGGGGCGCCACCTACAATGAGCAGTTCTTC. This gives the protein CASSVAYGTGGATYNEQFF.

This clonotype was seen a few times. The V gene is TRBV9, the J gene TRBJ2-3; D is possibly TRBD2 (6 bases). The CDR3 sequence is 16 residues long. The germline gives CDR1 SGDLS, CDR2 YYNGEE. V lost 4 bases and J 2 bases, leaving 17 bases between the germline ends. CDR3 DNA: TGTGCCAGCAGCCCGAGTGGAGGGACTCTCACAGATACGCAGTATTTT. Its protein is CASSPSGGTLTDTQYF.

This clonotype was detected only a few times. The V gene is TRBV19, the J gene TRBJ2-1; TRBD2 is a possible D gene (6 bases). Per the germline V gene, CDR1 is LNHDA and CDR2 is SQIVND (reference sequence). Between the trimmed V and J ends, which lost 1 base and 4 bases, there was a span of 11 bases. This CDR3 is built from 15 residues. DNA for the CDR3: TGTGCCAGTAGTATAGGTGGCGGGGTGTACAATGAGCAGTTCTTC. Protein: CASSIGGGVYNEQFF.

This clonotype has a handful of counts. The J gene is TRBJ1-4, the V gene TRBV20-1; possibly TRBD1 for D (5 bases). The CDR3 covers 14 residues. Trimming cost V 6 bases and J 8 bases, with 19 bases left between them. CDR1 and CDR2 from the germline V gene are DFQATT and SNEGSKA (reference sequence). CDR3 amino acids: CSAAQGIEKEKLFF. The CDR3 DNA reads as TGCAGTGCGGCTCAGGGAATAGAGAAGGAAAAACTGTTTTTT.

This clonotype was counted between two and nine times. The genes are TRBV12-3 or TRBV12-4 and TRBJ2-7, with D uncertain. V lost 4 bases to trimming and J lost 2 bases, with 9 bases between them. The CDR3 contains 13 residues. The CDR3 nucleotides are TGTGCCAGCAGTTATGGTCTCCCCTACGAGCAGTACTTC. Its translation: CASSYGLPYEQYF.

This chain uses TRBV4-3 with TRBJ2-7, with D possibly being TRBD1 (6 bases). The CDR3 spans 16 residues. Germline CDR1 is LGHNA and CDR2 is YSLEER. V lost 2 bases and J lost 0, with 14 bases in between. The CDR3 loop is CASSQFTDRPSYEQYF. The CDR3 bases are TGCGCCAGCAGCCAATTCACGGACAGACCCTCCTACGAGCAGTACTTC.

This clonotype was seen a handful of times. This chain uses TRBV5-1 with TRBJ2-7; the D gene is possibly TRBD1 (6 bases). V dropped 5 bases and J dropped 3 bases, with 12 bases sitting between them. The germline gives CDR1 SGHRS, CDR2 YFSETQ. The CDR3 extends over 13 amino acids. The CDR3 sequence is CASRRGQLYEQYF. As DNA, the CDR3 is TGCGCCAGCAGGAGGGGACAACTCTACGAGCAGTACTTC.

This clonotype has more than one count but fewer than ten. V usage is TRBV5-1 and J usage is TRBJ2-1; 9 nucleotides match TRBD1. The CDR3 totals 15 residues. The J segment lost 3 bases and the V segment lost 4 bases, leaving 5 bases of the junction unmatched. Germline loops: CDR1 SGHRS, CDR2 YFSETQ. In nucleotides, the CDR3 is TGCGCCAGCAGCGGGGGACAGGGTCTCTACAATGAGCAGTTCTTC. It encodes CASSGGQGLYNEQFF.

CDR3 loop: CASSLGVGAGPNTEAFF. For the CDR3, the DNA is TGTGCCAGCAGCTTGGGCGTCGGGGCAGGCCCGAACACTGAAGCTTTCTTT. This rearrangement joins TRBV11-2 to TRBJ1-1, with a possible D match to TRBD1 (5 bases). Germline V lookup: CDR1 SGHAT, CDR2 FQNNGV. Trimming removed 3 bases at V and 1 base at J, with 18 bases between. The length of the CDR3 is 17 residues.

V is TRBV4-3 and J is TRBJ2-6; 10 bases agree with TRBD1. The J segment lost 4 bases and the V segment lost 5 bases, leaving 11 bases of the junction unmatched. Germline V gene lookup returns CDR1 LGHNA and CDR2 YSLEER. CDR3 length equals 18 residues. The CDR3 coding sequence is TGCGCCAGCAGCGGATTCGGGACAGGGGTCTCCGGGGCCAACGTCCTGACTTTC. Amino acids: CASSGFGTGVSGANVLTF.

This chain joins TRBV27 and TRBJ2-2; a possible D gene is TRBD2 (6 bases). Germline V lookup: CDR1 MNHEY, CDR2 SMNVEV (reference sequence). The V end lost 0 bases, the J end lost 3 bases, and 11 bases lay between the germline ends. There are 16 residues in the CDR3. CDR3 nucleotides: TGTGCCAGCAGTTTATCGCGGGGCACACACACCGGGGAGCTGTTTTTT. It encodes CASSLSRGTHTGELFF.

This clonotype was detected only a few times. In DNA form, the CDR3 reads TGCAGCCCACGAGAGGGAGAGACCCAGTACTTC. Encoded protein: CSPREGETQYF. V and J are TRBV29-1 and TRBJ2-5; D is possibly TRBD2 (5 bases). Germline V gene sequence: CDR1 SQVTM, CDR2 ANQGSEA. V lost 8 bases and J 4 bases, leaving 11 bases between the germline ends. The CDR3 extends over 11 amino acids.

This chain uses TRBV11-2 with TRBJ2-7; 10 bases agree with TRBD1. Trimming took 6 bases from V and 4 from J; bases not matched to a gene: 9. Germline V gene data show CDR1 as SGHAT and CDR2 as FQNNGV. This CDR3 is built from 15 residues. Here the CDR3 DNA reads TGTGCCAGCAGTTGGATGCAGGGACAGGGGTACGAGCAGTACTTC. Translation: CASSWMQGQGYEQYF.

The gene calls are TRBV6-5 and TRBJ2-7; tentatively, D is TRBD2 (6 bases). CDR3 length: 13 residues. Germline assignment: CDR1 MNHEY and CDR2 SVGAGI. Trimming took off 0 bases at V and 6 bases at J, with 9 bases between the two ends. CDR3 protein: CASSYSGRGEQYF. The CDR3 DNA reads as TGTGCCAGCAGTTACTCTGGGCGGGGCGAGCAGTACTTC.

This clonotype was seen only a few times. The chain joins TRBV11-2 to TRBJ2-2, with unresolved D. This CDR3 is 15 amino acids long. With 7 bases removed from V and 1 base from J, the gap between germline ends came to 13 bases. Germline CDR1 SGHAT, CDR2 FQNNGV. CDR3: CASTYENWNTGELFF. The CDR3 coding sequence is TGTGCCAGCACCTATGAGAATTGGAACACCGGGGAGCTGTTTTTT. Full variable domain (missing parts from reference TRBV11-2 and TRBJ2-2): EAGVAQSPRYKIIEKRQSVAFWCNPISGHATLYWYQQILGQGPKLLIQFQNNGVVDDSQLPKDRFSAERLKGVDSTLKIQPAKLEDSAVYLCASTYENWNTGELFFGEGSRLTVL.

A few counts support this clonotype. V usage is TRBV29-1 and J usage is TRBJ2-7; no clear D gene. The V end lost 3 bases, the J end lost 2 bases, and 14 bases lay between the germline ends. The CDR3 length is 14 residues. CDR1 is SQVTM, CDR2 ANQGSEA, per germline. The CDR3 loop is CSVEVRGPTYEQYF. Written as DNA, the CDR3 is TGCAGCGTTGAGGTCCGAGGCCCCACCTACGAGCAGTACTTC.

This clonotype was counted at least ten times. The chain employs TRBV29-1 and TRBJ2-1, with D possibly called TRBD1 or TRBD2 (5 bases each). V lost 7 bases to trimming and J lost 9 bases, with 10 bases between them. The CDR3 runs 10 residues. Germline loops: CDR1 SQVTM, CDR2 ANQGSEA. CDR3 in amino acids: CSADGGEQFF. CDR3 DNA: TGCAGCGCGGATGGGGGTGAGCAGTTCTTC.

This clonotype was seen a handful of times. V usage is TRBV5-1 and J usage is TRBJ2-2, with 7 bases lining up with TRBD2. The V segment lost 7 bases and the J segment 4 bases; nucleotides outside the gene matches: 4. This CDR3 contains 13 residues. Germline lookup yields CDR1 SGHRS and CDR2 YFSETQ. CDR3 sequence (DNA): TGCGCCAGCGCCAGGACTAGCACCGGGGAGCTGTTTTTT. Its translation: CASARTSTGELFF.

This clonotype was recorded a few times. This chain links TRBV5-1 with TRBJ2-5; 10 bases are a match to TRBD2. This CDR3 spans 16 amino acids. Germline CDR1 reads SGHRS; CDR2 reads YFSETQ. J lost 5 bases, V lost 0 bases, and 7 bases had no gene match. The CDR3 spells CASSLVIAGGPETQYF. Here the CDR3 DNA reads TGCGCCAGCAGCTTGGTAATAGCGGGAGGACCCGAGACCCAGTACTTC. Looking up the rest from reference TRBV5-1 and TRBJ2-5 gives the full variable domain: KAGVTQTPRYLIKTRGQQVTLSCSPISGHRSVSWYQQTPGQGLQFLFEYFSETQRNKGNFPGRFSGRQFSNSRSEMNVSTLELGDSALYLCASSLVIAGGPETQYFGPGTRLLVL.

This chain links TRBV10-3 with TRBJ2-1, with 13 bases that match TRBD2. CDR1 and CDR2 (germline): ENHRY, SYGVKD. Germline trimming cut 3 bases from V and 8 bases from J; bases unmatched to any gene: 10. The CDR3 contains 17 residues. In nucleotides, the CDR3 is TGTGCCATCAGTGAATCCGGGACTAGCGGGATATCGGATGAGCAGTTCTTC. Its translation is CAISESGTSGISDEQFF.